The TCR beta chain described here comes from a study of T cells expressing NK-cell markers. Study findings and constraints: Dominant NKG2C+ clonotypes in roughly 6 donors made up about 1.0-7.0% of CD8+ T cells. Leadership of the CD3+CD56-NKG2C+ fraction also belonged to these clonotypes in several donors.

This CDR3 comprises 17 residues. CDR1 is MNHEY, CDR2 SMNVEV, per germline (reference sequence). Turning to this clonotype: Its antigen is undetermined.

A 5'RACE template switching approach incorporating UMIs was used to make TCR beta cDNA. Reanalyzing the 5' RACE reads, TCRdb keeps one entry per CDR3 protein, without DNA. This sample's table has roughly 450,000 distinct CDR3 sequences. Sequencing was done on a sample of blood T cells: a sorted CD56 or NKG2C T cell subset, CD4+ or CD8+ T cells, or bulk PBMC T cells (not recorded which). V is TRBV27 and J is TRBJ2-3; the D gene TCRdb calls, TRBD2, cannot be checked with no DNA. The clonotype comes from a woman in her forties or fifties in good health. This CDR3 is CASSLRPSASVTDTQYF.